Listed here are 24 T cell receptor beta chains from one sample, sequenced in a study of T cells in Graves' hyperthyroidism and ophthalmopathy. Amplification yielded TCR beta CDR3 regions, with RNA transcripts as the source. The TCR CDR3 was amplified in a first-round RT-PCR using the HTBI primer set. TCRdb fed the multiplex PCR reads into MiXCR, producing one record per CDR3 protein. The sample records 350,000 or so distinct CDR3 sequences, roughly 21% being singletons. Sequencing was carried out using blood. The receptor set was obtained from a woman aged 45-59 years with Graves' hyperthyroidism.

This clonotype appeared many times. This chain joins TRBV5-1 and TRBJ2-1; 8 nucleotides line up with TRBD1. The CDR3 runs 16 residues. Looked up from germline, CDR1 is SGHRS and CDR2 is YFSETQ. V shed 3 bases, J shed 2 bases, and the junction held 7 bases outside the gene matches. CDR3 bases: TGCGCCAGCAGCTCGTCCGGGACAGGAGCCTACAATGAGCAGTTCTTC. Amino acids: CASSSSGTGAYNEQFF.

V is TRBV6-1 and J is TRBJ2-2; possibly TRBD2 for D (6 bases). CDR3 size: 15 residues. Germline-derived CDR1 and CDR2 are MNHNS and SASEGT. Trimming took 10 bases from V and 3 from J, leaving 18 bases between them. The DNA for the CDR3 is TGTGCCACCATCCCGCGGGGCGGCGACACCGGGGAGCTGTTTTTT. This gives the protein CATIPRGGDTGELFF.

This clonotype was detected a few times. Sequence at one end of the junction differs from germline and may be a read error. The J gene is TRBJ2-7, the V gene TRBV29-1; tentative D call: TRBD2 (6 bases). Germline V gene sequence: CDR1 SQVTM, CDR2 ANQGSEA. CDR3 length: 13 amino acids. DNA of the CDR3: TGCAGCGTTGGGAGGGGTAACACCTACAAGCAGTACTTC. As protein: CSVGRGNTYKQYF.

Many counts were recorded for this clonotype. This chain joins TRBV12-3 or TRBV12-4 and TRBJ2-7; 9 nucleotides match TRBD1. This CDR3 comprises 14 residues. V shed 6 bases and J 4 bases; nucleotides not matched to a gene: 7. This CDR3 reads CASSPGQGGYEQYF. In DNA form, the CDR3 reads TGTGCCAGCAGCCCGGGACAGGGAGGTTACGAGCAGTACTTC.

This clonotype was observed a few times. The chain employs TRBV15 and TRBJ2-1, with no clear D. Germline V gene sequence: CDR1 LNHNV, CDR2 YYDKDF (reference sequence). Trimming took 8 bases from V and 0 from J, leaving 8 bases between them. The CDR3 is 13 residues long. CDR3 residues: CATGRNSYNEQFF. The DNA of the CDR3 is TGTGCCACCGGGCGAAACTCCTACAATGAGCAGTTCTTC.

V gene TRBV28 combines with J gene TRBJ1-2, with D hard to call. The CDR3 has 16 residues. V was clipped by 4 bases and J by 0 bases, with 15 bases between them. The germline CDR1 and CDR2 sequences are MDHEN and SYDVKM. CDR3 DNA: TGTGCCAGCAGTTCCCGCAGTGGCCTTCCTAACTATGGCTACACCTTC. Its translation: CASSSRSGLPNYGYTF.

This clonotype was found a few times. The rearrangement links TRBV12-5 to TRBJ2-7; D is uncertain. Between the trimmed V and J ends, which lost 7 bases and 2 bases, there was a span of 12 bases. The CDR3 has 13 residues. The germline CDR1 and CDR2 sequences are LGHNT and FRNRAP. The CDR3 coding sequence is TGTGCTAGTGCCATGGGCCCTGCCTACGAGCAGTACTTC. Protein product: CASAMGPAYEQYF.

The gene calls are TRBV24-1 and TRBJ2-1, with 8 bases matching TRBD1. J lost 6 bases, V lost 4 bases, and 7 bases had no gene match. Germline assignment: CDR1 KGHDR and CDR2 SFDVKD. The CDR3 totals 15 residues. CDR3 amino acids: CATSDSRTGSNEQFF. The CDR3 DNA reads as TGTGCCACCAGTGACTCCAGGACAGGGAGCAATGAGCAGTTCTTC.

The gene calls are TRBV12-3 or TRBV12-4 and TRBJ1-1, with a possible D match to TRBD1 (6 bases). Trimming stripped 7 bases from V and 0 bases from J, with 15 bases between. This CDR3 contains 15 residues. CDR3 nucleotide sequence: TGTGCCAGCACTTGGGACAAGGGGATGAACACTGAAGCTTTCTTT. This gives the protein CASTWDKGMNTEAFF.

V gene TRBV20-1 combines with J gene TRBJ2-3; 10 positions match TRBD2. V dropped 1 base and J dropped 6; count of bases not matched to a gene: 7. The CDR3 spans 15 residues. Per germline, CDR1 DFQATT and CDR2 SNEGSKA (reference sequence). The CDR3 sequence: CSARGLAGVSDTQYF. In DNA, the CDR3 is TGCAGTGCTAGAGGTCTAGCGGGAGTTTCTGATACGCAGTATTTT.

The rearrangement uses TRBV7-3 and TRBJ2-3; 7 bases are shared with TRBD2. V was pared by 6 bases and J by 0 bases, with 6 bases of the junction left unmatched. Germline CDR1 is SGHTA and CDR2 is FQGTGA. This CDR3 is built from 15 residues. The CDR3 DNA sequence: TGTGCCAGCAGGCCCTCCGGGGGGAGCACAGATACGCAGTATTTT. Translated: CASRPSGGSTDTQYF.

This clonotype was observed at least ten times. The CDR3 coding sequence is TGCAGTGCGGGTGGACAGGGCACAGATACGCAGTATTTT. Its protein product is CSAGGQGTDTQYF. V gene TRBV20-1 combines with J gene TRBJ2-3, with TRBD1 matching over 7 bases. V shed 6 bases, J shed 1 base, and the junction held 4 bases outside the gene matches. The germline gives CDR1 DFQATT, CDR2 SNEGSKA (reference sequence). This CDR3 spans 13 amino acids.

V and J are TRBV5-1 and TRBJ2-1; D is possibly TRBD2 (6 bases). The germline gives CDR1 SGHRS, CDR2 YFSETQ. The CDR3 has 14 amino acids. V dropped 4 bases and J dropped 4 bases, with 12 bases sitting between them. The DNA for the CDR3 is TGCGCCAGCAGCCTAATAGCGGTTTACAATGAGCAGTTCTTC. Encoded protein: CASSLIAVYNEQFF.

The rearrangement uses TRBV12-3 or TRBV12-4 and TRBJ2-5, with a tentative D call TRBD2 (6 bases). The CDR3 has 14 amino acids. Trimming removed 4 bases from V and 5 bases from J, with 14 bases in between. The CDR3 DNA reads TGTGCCAGCAGTTCCTTTAGCGGAGGGGAGACCCAGTACTTC. Protein: CASSSFSGGETQYF.

This clonotype has more than one count but fewer than ten. For the CDR3, the DNA is TGTGCCAGCAGCTTAGAAAGGTACAATGAGCAGTTCTTC. Protein product: CASSLERYNEQFF. The genes are TRBV7-2 and TRBJ2-1; unclear D gene. The CDR3 covers 13 residues. The germline CDR1 and CDR2 sequences are SGHTA and FQGNSA. V lost 1 base, J lost 4 bases, and 5 bases lay in between.

This clonotype turned up a few times. The chain uses TRBV19 and TRBJ2-6, with 12 positions matching TRBD1. Germline V gene lookup returns CDR1 LNHDA and CDR2 SQIVND (reference sequence). CDR3 length: 17 residues. V lost 5 bases, J lost 3 bases, and 5 bases stayed unmatched. CDR3 region: CASSVRDRGLGANVLTF. The CDR3 DNA sequence: TGTGCCAGTAGTGTCCGGGACAGGGGGCTTGGGGCCAACGTCCTGACTTTC. Looking up the rest from reference TRBV19 and TRBJ2-6 gives the full variable domain: DGGITQSPKYLFRKEGQNVTLSCEQNLNHDAMYWYRQDPGQGLRLIYYSQIVNDFQKGDIAEGYSVSREKKESFPLTVTSAQKNPTAFYLCASSVRDRGLGANVLTFGAGSRLTVL.

Ten or more counts support this clonotype. The J gene is TRBJ2-2, the V gene TRBV28, with TRBD1 identical over 9 bases. The CDR3 is made up of 15 amino acids. Germline V CDR1 and CDR2: MDHEN, SYDVKM. J gave up 1 base and V 4 bases, and 1 base lay outside the gene matches. Written as DNA, the CDR3 is TGTGCCAGCAGTTGGGACAGGGTGAACACCGGGGAGCTGTTTTTT. Its protein product is CASSWDRVNTGELFF.

Ten or more counts support this clonotype. This chain connects TRBV28 to TRBJ2-7; 11 nucleotides match TRBD2. Germline trimming cut 6 bases from V and 4 bases from J; bases unmatched to any gene: 5. Germline V gene data show CDR1 as MDHEN and CDR2 as SYDVKM. CDR3 length: 14 residues. The CDR3 sequence: CASSLTSGIYEQYF. The CDR3 nucleotides read TGTGCCAGCAGCCTGACTAGCGGGATTTACGAGCAGTACTTC.

There are a few counts of this clonotype. V gene TRBV4-1 combines with J gene TRBJ2-7; D is uncertain. Trimming cost V 4 bases and J 4 bases, with 14 bases left between them. The CDR3 runs 14 residues. The V gene's germline CDR1 is MGHRA and CDR2 YSYEKL. The CDR3 nucleotides are TGCGCCAGCAGCCCAGGTGCCAGCCCTTACGAGCAGTACTTC. Translated: CASSPGASPYEQYF.

This clonotype has a count of ten or more. The V call is TRBV30, the J call TRBJ1-1, with D hard to call. CDR1 is GTSNPN, CDR2 SVGIG, per germline (reference sequence). The CDR3 is made up of 11 amino acids. Between the trimmed V and J ends, which lost 1 base and 9 bases, there was a span of 9 bases. The CDR3 DNA is TGTGCCTGGAGTGGCAGCCCCAAAGCTTTCTTT. This gives the protein CAWSGSPKAFF.

At least ten counts were recorded for this clonotype. J is TRBJ2-7 and V is TRBV7-2, with 9 nucleotides matching TRBD2. The germline gives CDR1 SGHTA, CDR2 FQGNSA. J gave up 6 bases and V 0 bases, and 12 bases lay outside the gene matches. The length of the CDR3 is 17 residues. CDR3 amino acids: CASSLAPRRGGRGEQYF. CDR3 DNA: TGTGCCAGCAGCTTAGCACCTAGGCGGGGGGGCCGCGGCGAGCAGTACTTC.

The table lists this clonotype with a few counts. The chain is built from TRBV5-1 and TRBJ1-2; D remains ambiguous. V lost 0 bases and J lost 10, with 10 bases in between. This CDR3 region has 12 residues. Germline CDR1 reads SGHRS; CDR2 reads YFSETQ. The CDR3 sequence is CASSLGVKDYTF. For the CDR3, the DNA is TGCGCCAGCAGCTTGGGAGTAAAGGACTACACCTTC.

This clonotype has only one observation. This chain uses TRBV6-1 with TRBJ1-5, with D unresolved. The CDR3 length is 14 residues. Looked up from germline, CDR1 is MNHNS and CDR2 is SASEGT. The V end lost 0 bases, the J end lost 4 bases, and 7 bases lay between the germline ends. For the CDR3, the DNA is TGTGCCAGCAGTGAAGCGAGTGCAAATCAGCCCCAGCATTTT. It specifies CASSEASANQPQHF.

This clonotype was found once. The chain recombines TRBV7-9 with TRBJ1-1, with D perhaps TRBD1 (5 bases). Trimming pared 1 base from V and 5 bases from J, leaving 8 bases between. Germline V CDR1 and CDR2: SEHNR, FQNEAQ (reference sequence). There are 13 residues in the CDR3. The CDR3 nucleotides are TGTGCCAGCAGCTTAGAAGGACATACTGAAGCTTTCTTT. This gives the protein CASSLEGHTEAFF. Full variable domain (rest looked up from reference TRBV7-9 and TRBJ1-1): DTGVSQNPRHKITKRGQNVTFRCDPISEHNRLYWYRQTLGQGPEFLTYFQNEAQLEKSRLLSDRFSAERPKGSFSTLEIQRTEQGDSAMYLCASSLEGHTEAFFGQGTRLTVV.